This T cell receptor (beta chain) emerged from a study of T cells in Graves' hyperthyroidism and ophthalmopathy. Among ophthalmopathy patients, the Clinical Activity Score reached at least 3, the NOSPECS grade reached at least 4, and duration remained under 3 months. The PBMCs had their origin in 8.5 to 10 ml of fresh peripheral blood. Study-wide points: Before onset, by a median of around six months, the model predicted ophthalmopathy.

The TCR beta CDR3 regions underwent amplification using RNA transcripts as the source. Initially, a first-round RT-PCR of the TCR CDR3 employed the HTBI primer set. TCRdb re-analysed the multiplex PCR reads in MiXCR, keeping a single row per CDR3 protein. Among 490,000 or so distinct CDR3 sequences, 22% were seen once, and the ten largest hold 49%. V lost 5 bases and J 7 bases, leaving 18 bases between the germline ends. The CDR3 is 15 amino acids. As to this clonotype: Its target is unknown.

The chain employs TRBV12-3 or TRBV12-4 and TRBJ1-3, with D possibly being TRBD1 (6 bases). This sequence originates from a woman aged 70 to 79 with Graves' ophthalmopathy. Material for sequencing was blood. In DNA, the CDR3 is TGTGCCAGCAGTCCCGAGGGGGGAAGAGGGAACACCATATATTTT. Amino acids: CASSPEGGRGNTIYF.